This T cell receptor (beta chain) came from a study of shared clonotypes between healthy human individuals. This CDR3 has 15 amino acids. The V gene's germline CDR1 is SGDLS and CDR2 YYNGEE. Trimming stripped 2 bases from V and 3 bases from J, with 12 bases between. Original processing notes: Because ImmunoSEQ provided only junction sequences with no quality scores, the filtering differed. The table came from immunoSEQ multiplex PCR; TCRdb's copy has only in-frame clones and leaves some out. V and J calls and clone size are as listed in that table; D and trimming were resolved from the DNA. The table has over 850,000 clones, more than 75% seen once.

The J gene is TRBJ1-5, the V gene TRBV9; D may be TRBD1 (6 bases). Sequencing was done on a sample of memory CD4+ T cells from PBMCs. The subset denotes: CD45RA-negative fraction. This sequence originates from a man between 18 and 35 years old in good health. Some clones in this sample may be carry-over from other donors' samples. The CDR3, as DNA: TGTGCCAGCAGCGTCGGGGGGCACCCCAATCAGCCCCAGCATTTT. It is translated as CASSVGGHPNQPQHF.